The present T cell receptor beta chain was sequenced within a study of human T cells and chemical hapten exposure. Regarding time point: pre-sensitization, week 0. Sample treatment: therapeutic diphenylcyclopropenone sensitization with weekly scalp DPC. At least ten counts were recorded for this clonotype. TCRdb re-analysed the RACE reads in MiXCR, keeping a single row per CDR3 protein. The data hold tens of thousands of distinct CDR3 sequences, with around 7% observed a single time. Germline-derived CDR1 and CDR2 are SEHNR and FQNEAQ (reference sequence). V lost 5 bases, J lost 4 bases, and 8 bases stayed unmatched. CDR3 length: 15 amino acids.

The gene calls are TRBV7-9 and TRBJ2-1, with 7 bases matching TRBD1. This sequence originates from a woman in her thirties with alopecia areata. Some clones in this sample may be carry-over from other donors' samples. Sequenced here: whole blood, sampled in connection with sensitization to the hapten diphenylcyclopropenone (DPC). CDR3 DNA: TGTGCCAGCAGCCCAGGAGACAGGGAATACAATGAGCAGTTCTTC. Translated, it gives CASSPGDREYNEQFF.